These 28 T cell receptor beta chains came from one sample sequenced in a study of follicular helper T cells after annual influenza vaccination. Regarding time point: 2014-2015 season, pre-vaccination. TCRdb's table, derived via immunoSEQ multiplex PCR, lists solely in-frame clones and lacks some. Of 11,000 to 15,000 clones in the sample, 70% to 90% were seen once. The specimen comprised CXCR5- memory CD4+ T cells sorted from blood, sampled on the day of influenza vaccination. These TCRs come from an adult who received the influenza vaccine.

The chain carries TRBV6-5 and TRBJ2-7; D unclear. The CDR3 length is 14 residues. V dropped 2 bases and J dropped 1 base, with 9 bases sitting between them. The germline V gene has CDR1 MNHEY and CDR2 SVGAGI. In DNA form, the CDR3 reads TGTGCCAGCAGTTACAGTCCAGGATCCTACGAGCAGTACTTC. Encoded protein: CASSYSPGSYEQYF.

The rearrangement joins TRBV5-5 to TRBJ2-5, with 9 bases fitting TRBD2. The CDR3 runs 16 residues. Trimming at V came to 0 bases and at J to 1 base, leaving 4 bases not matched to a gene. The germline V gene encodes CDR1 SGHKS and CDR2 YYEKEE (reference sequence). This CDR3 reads CASSLGAGGFQETQYF. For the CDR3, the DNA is TGTGCCAGCAGCTTGGGAGCGGGGGGTTTCCAAGAGACCCAGTACTTC. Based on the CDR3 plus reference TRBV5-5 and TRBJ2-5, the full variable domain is DAGVTQSPTHLIKTRGQQVTLRCSPISGHKSVSWYQQVLGQGPQFIFQYYEKEERGRGNFPDRFSARQFPNYSSELNVNALLLGDSALYLCASSLGAGGFQETQYFGPGTRLLVL.

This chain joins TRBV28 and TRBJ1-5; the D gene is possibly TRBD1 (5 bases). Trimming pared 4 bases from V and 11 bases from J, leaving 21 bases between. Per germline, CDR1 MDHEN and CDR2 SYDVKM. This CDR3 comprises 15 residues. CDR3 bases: TGTGCCAGCAGTTCGCCCGGGACGGGAGGAGCAGCCCAGCATTTT. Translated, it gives CASSSPGTGGAAQHF.

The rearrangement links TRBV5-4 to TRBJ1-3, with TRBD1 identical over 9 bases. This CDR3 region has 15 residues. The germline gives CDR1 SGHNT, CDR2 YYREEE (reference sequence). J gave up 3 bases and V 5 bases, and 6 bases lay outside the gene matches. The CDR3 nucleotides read TGTGCCAGCAGTTCACAGGGGGCAGGTGGAAACACCATATATTTT. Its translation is CASSSQGAGGNTIYF.

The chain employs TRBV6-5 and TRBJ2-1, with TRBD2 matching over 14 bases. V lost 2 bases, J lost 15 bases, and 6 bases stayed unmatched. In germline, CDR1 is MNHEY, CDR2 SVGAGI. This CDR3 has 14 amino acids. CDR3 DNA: TGTGCCAGCAGTTACGACGGGACTAGCGGGGGTTTGTTCTTC. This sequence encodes CASSYDGTSGGLFF.

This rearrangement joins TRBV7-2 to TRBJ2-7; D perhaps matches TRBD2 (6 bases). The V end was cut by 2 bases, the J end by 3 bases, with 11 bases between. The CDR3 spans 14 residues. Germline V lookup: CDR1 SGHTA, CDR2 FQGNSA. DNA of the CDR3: TGTGCCAGCAGCTTATTCCCCGGGGGCTACGAGCAGTACTTC. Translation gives CASSLFPGGYEQYF.

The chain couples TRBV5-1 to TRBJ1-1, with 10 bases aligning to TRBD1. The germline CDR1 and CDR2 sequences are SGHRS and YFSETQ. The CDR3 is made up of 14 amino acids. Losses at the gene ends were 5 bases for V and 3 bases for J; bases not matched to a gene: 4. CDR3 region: CASSWDRGHTEAFF. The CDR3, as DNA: TGCGCCAGCAGTTGGGACAGGGGACACACTGAAGCTTTCTTT.

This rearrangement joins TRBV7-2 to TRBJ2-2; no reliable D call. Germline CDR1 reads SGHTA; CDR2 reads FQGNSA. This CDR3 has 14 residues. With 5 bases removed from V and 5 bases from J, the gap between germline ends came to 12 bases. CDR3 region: CASSPLRRTGELFF. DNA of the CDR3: TGTGCCAGCAGCCCCCTTCGACGGACCGGGGAGCTGTTTTTT.

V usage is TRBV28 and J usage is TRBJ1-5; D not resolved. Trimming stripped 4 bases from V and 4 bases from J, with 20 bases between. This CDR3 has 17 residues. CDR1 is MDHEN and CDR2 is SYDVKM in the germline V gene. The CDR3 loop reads CASSSLSIQAQNQPQHF. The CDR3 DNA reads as TGTGCCAGCAGTTCCCTCAGTATTCAGGCGCAAAATCAGCCCCAGCATTTT.

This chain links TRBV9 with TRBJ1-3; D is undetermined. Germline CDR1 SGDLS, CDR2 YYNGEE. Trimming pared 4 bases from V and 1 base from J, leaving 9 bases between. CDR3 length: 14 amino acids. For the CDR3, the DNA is TGTGCCAGCAGCCCGACGGGTTCTGGAAACACCATATATTTT. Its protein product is CASSPTGSGNTIYF.

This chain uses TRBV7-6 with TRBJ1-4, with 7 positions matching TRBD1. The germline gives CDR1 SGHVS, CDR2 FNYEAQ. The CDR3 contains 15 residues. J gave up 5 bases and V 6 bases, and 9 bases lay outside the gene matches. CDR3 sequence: CASSKNRGRNEKLFF. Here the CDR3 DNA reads TGTGCCAGCAGTAAGAACAGGGGACGGAATGAAAAACTGTTTTTT. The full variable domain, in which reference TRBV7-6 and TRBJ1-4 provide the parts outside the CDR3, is GAGVSQSPRYKVTKRGQDVALRCDPISGHVSLYWYRQALGQGPEFLTYFNYEAQQDKSGLPNDRFSAERPEGSISTLTIQRTEQRDSAMYRCASSKNRGRNEKLFFGSGTQLSVL.

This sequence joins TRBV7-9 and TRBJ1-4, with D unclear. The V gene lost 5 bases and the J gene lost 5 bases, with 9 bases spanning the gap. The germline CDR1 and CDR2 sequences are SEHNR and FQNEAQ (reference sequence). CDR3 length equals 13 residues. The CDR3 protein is CASSARQNEKLFF. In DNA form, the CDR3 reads TGTGCCAGCAGCGCCCGACAAAATGAAAAACTGTTTTTT.

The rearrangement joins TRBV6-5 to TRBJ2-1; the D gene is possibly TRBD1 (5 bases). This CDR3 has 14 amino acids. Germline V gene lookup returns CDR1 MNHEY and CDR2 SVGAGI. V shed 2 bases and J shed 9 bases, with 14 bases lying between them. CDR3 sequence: CASSYGAGFGEQFF. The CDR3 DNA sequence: TGTGCCAGCAGTTACGGGGCAGGGTTTGGTGAGCAGTTCTTC.

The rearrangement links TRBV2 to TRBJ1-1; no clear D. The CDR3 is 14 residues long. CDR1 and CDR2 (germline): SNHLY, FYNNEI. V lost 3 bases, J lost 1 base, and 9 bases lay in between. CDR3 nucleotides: TGTGCCAGCAGTGACTCTGCTCAGAACACTGAAGCTTTCTTT. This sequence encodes CASSDSAQNTEAFF.

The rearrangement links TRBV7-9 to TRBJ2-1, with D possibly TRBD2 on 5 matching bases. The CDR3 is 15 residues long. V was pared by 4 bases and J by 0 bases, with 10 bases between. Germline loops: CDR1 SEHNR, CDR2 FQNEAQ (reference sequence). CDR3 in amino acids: CASSYTGSSYNEQFF. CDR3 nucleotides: TGTGCCAGCAGCTACACGGGGAGCTCCTACAATGAGCAGTTCTTC.

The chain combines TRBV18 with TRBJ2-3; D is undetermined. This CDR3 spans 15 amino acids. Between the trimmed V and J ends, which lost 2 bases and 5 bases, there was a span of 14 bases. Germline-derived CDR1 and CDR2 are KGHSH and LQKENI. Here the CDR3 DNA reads TGTGCCAGCTCACCAATCCATCTGGCAGTAGATACGCAGTATTTT. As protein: CASSPIHLAVDTQYF.

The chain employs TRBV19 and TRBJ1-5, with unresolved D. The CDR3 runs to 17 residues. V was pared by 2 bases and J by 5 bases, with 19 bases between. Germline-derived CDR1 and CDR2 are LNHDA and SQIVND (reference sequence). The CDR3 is CASSINFWAREDQPQHF. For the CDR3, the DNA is TGTGCCAGTAGTATAAACTTCTGGGCACGAGAAGATCAGCCCCAGCATTTT.

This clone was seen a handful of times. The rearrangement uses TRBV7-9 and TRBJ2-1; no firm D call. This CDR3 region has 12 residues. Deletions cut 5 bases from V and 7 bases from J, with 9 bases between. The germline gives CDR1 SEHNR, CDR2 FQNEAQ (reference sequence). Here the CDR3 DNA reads TGTGCCAGCAGCCCAGCATTGAATGAGCAGTTCTTC. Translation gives CASSPALNEQFF. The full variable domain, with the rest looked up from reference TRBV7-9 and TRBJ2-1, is DTGVSQNPRHKITKRGQNVTFRCDPISEHNRLYWYRQTLGQGPEFLTYFQNEAQLEKSRLLSDRFSAERPKGSFSTLEIQRTEQGDSAMYLCASSPALNEQFFGPGTRLTVL.

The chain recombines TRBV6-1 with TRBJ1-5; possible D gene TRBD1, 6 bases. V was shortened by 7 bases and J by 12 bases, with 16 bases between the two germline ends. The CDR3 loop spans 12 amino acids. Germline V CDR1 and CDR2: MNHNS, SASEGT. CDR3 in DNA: TGTGCCAGCATCGACGAGGGGGGGCGCCAGCATTTT. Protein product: CASIDEGGRQHF.

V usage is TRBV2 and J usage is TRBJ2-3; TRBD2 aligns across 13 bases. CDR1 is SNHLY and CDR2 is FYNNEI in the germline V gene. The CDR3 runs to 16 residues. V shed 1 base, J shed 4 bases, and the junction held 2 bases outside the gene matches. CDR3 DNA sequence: TGTGCCAGCAGTGAAGTACTAGCGGGGGGGGCAGATACGCAGTATTTT. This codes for CASSEVLAGGADTQYF.

CDR3 bases: TGTGCCAGCAGATTACTAGCGGGACAAAGCACAGATACGCAGTATTTT. This encodes CASRLLAGQSTDTQYF. The chain links TRBV6-6 to TRBJ2-3; 10 nucleotides agree with TRBD2. The junction had 6 bases not matched to a gene; V was cut back by 6 bases and J by 0 bases. CDR3 length: 16 amino acids. Germline-derived CDR1 and CDR2 are MNHNY and SVGAGI (reference sequence).

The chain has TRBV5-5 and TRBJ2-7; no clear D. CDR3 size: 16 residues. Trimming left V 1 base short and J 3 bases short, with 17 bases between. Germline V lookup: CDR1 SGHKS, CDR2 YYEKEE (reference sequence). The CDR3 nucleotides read TGTGCCAGCAGCTTGTCTGTTATCGGGCGGAACTACGAGCAGTACTTC. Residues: CASSLSVIGRNYEQYF.

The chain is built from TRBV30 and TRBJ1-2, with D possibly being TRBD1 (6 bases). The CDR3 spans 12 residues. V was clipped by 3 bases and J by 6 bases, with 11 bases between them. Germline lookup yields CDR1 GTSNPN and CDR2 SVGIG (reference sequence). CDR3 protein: CAWSGTFDGYTF. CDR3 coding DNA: TGTGCCTGGAGCGGGACATTCGATGGCTACACCTTC.

The CDR3 DNA is TGCGCCAGCAGCCCGTTTCAGGGGGCTGCGTACGAGCAGTACTTC. It encodes CASSPFQGAAYEQYF. This chain connects TRBV5-1 to TRBJ2-7; 8 bases match TRBD1. V gave up 4 bases and J gave up 4 bases; unmatched junction bases: 10. The CDR3 is made up of 15 amino acids. Germline-derived CDR1 and CDR2 are SGHRS and YFSETQ.

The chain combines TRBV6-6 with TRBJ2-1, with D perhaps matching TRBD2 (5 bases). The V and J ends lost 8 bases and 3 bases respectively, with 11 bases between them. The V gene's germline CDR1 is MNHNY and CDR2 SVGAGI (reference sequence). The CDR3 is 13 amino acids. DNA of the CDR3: TGTGCCAGCGCGGGTCCCAACTACAATGAGCAGTTCTTC. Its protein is CASAGPNYNEQFF.

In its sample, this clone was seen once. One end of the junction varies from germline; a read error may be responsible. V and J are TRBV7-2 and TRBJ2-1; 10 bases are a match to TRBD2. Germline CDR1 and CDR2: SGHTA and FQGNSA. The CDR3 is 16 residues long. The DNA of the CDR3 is TGTGCCAGCAGCCTAGCGGGGGCTTCCTCCTACAATGAGCAGTTCTTC. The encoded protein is CASSLAGASSYNEQFF.

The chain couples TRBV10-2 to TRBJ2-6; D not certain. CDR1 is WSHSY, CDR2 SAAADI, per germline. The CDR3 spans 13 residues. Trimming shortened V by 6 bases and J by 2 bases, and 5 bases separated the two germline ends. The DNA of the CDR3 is TGCGCCAGCAGGGAAACTGGGGCCAACGTCCTGACTTTC. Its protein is CASRETGANVLTF.

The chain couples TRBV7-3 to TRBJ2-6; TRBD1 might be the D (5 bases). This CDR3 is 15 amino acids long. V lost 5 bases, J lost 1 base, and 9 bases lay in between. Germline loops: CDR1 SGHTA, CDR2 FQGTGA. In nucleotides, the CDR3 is TGTGCCAGCAGCGGACAACCTTCTGGGGCCAACGTCCTGACTTTC. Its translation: CASSGQPSGANVLTF.